The 24 T cell receptor beta chains below all came from one sample that was sequenced in a study of cytomegalovirus exposure and HLA in healthy donors. The PCR used 60 Vbeta and 13 Jbeta primers. Sequenced by immunoSEQ multiplex PCR; TCRdb stores in-frame clones only, minus some. The data contain 150,000 or so clones, around four fifths of them singletons. Sequencing used PBMCs. The source of these receptors is a man younger than 30 in good health and CMV-seronegative.

This chain connects TRBV19 to TRBJ1-1; D may be TRBD1 (6 bases). Between the trimmed V and J ends, which lost 7 bases and 3 bases, there was a span of 15 bases. Germline V gene sequence: CDR1 LNHDA, CDR2 SQIVND (reference sequence). This CDR3 region has 14 residues. The CDR3 is CASISRGIDTEAFF. The CDR3 region has the DNA TGTGCCAGTATTTCCAGGGGCATCGACACTGAAGCTTTCTTT.

This clone has more than one count but fewer than ten. V usage is TRBV6-1 and J usage is TRBJ1-2, with TRBD1 matching over 7 bases. V was clipped by 1 base and J by 2 bases; unmatched bases: 1. The CDR3 length is 14 residues. CDR1 and CDR2 from the germline V gene are MNHNS and SASEGT. The CDR3: CASSEVGQNYGYTF. CDR3 nucleotides: TGTGCCAGCAGTGAAGTGGGACAGAACTATGGCTACACCTTC.

The gene calls are TRBV19 and TRBJ1-5, with unresolved D. The CDR3 has 12 amino acids. Germline loops: CDR1 LNHDA, CDR2 SQIVND (reference sequence). Between the trimmed V and J ends, which lost 5 bases and 10 bases, there was a span of 12 bases. In nucleotides, the CDR3 is TGTGCCAGTAGTCCTCCCGAGGGTCCCCAGCATTTT. It codes for CASSPPEGPQHF.

V is TRBV27 and J is TRBJ2-2; possibly TRBD1 for D (6 bases). Germline CDR1 and CDR2: MNHEY and SMNVEV (reference sequence). This CDR3 has 16 residues. V shed 7 bases and J shed 2 bases, with 17 bases lying between them. As DNA, the CDR3 is TGTGCCAGCACCGTACTCGGACAGCCAAACACCGGGGAGCTGTTTTTT. This codes for CASTVLGQPNTGELFF.

The rearrangement joins TRBV28 to TRBJ2-7; 8 positions agree with TRBD2. The V segment lost 5 bases and the J segment 3 bases; nucleotides outside the gene matches: 3. The CDR3 runs to 13 residues. CDR1 is MDHEN, CDR2 SYDVKM, per germline. As DNA, the CDR3 is TGTGCCAGCAGTCCGGGACTAGACTACGAGCAGTACTTC. This translates into CASSPGLDYEQYF.

The V and J genes are TRBV5-6 and TRBJ2-1, with 8 bases aligning to TRBD1. The V and J ends lost 0 bases and 5 bases, in that order; junction bases with no gene match: 1. Germline V CDR1 and CDR2: SGHDT, YYEEEE. The CDR3 has 14 amino acids. The DNA for the CDR3 is TGTGCCAGCAGCTTGGGGACAGGGCACAATGAGCAGTTCTTC. It translates to CASSLGTGHNEQFF.

The chain carries TRBV5-1 and TRBJ2-1, with 12 bases that match TRBD2. In germline, CDR1 is SGHRS, CDR2 YFSETQ. J was trimmed by 7 bases and V by 7 bases; bases with no gene match: 12. This CDR3 spans 16 amino acids. For the CDR3, the DNA is TGCGCCAGCTCCCTCCTTCCTAGCGGGGGGGCAAATGAGCAGTTCTTC. Protein product: CASSLLPSGGANEQFF. The whole variable domain, remainder taken from reference TRBV5-1 and TRBJ2-1, is KAGVTQTPRYLIKTRGQQVTLSCSPISGHRSVSWYQQTPGQGLQFLFEYFSETQRNKGNFPGRFSGRQFSNSRSEMNVSTLELGDSALYLCASSLLPSGGANEQFFGPGTRLTVL.

CDR3: CASSQGGGAEQYF. The CDR3 DNA reads as TGCGCCAGCAGCCAGGGGGGTGGGGCCGAGCAGTACTTC. The rearrangement uses TRBV4-3 and TRBJ2-7; weak D call: TRBD2 (6 bases). Germline V gives CDR1 LGHNA, CDR2 YSLEER. The CDR3 is 13 residues long. V was pared by 3 bases and J by 6 bases, with 12 bases between.

J is TRBJ2-7 and V is TRBV5-6; 8 bases are a match to TRBD1. CDR1 and CDR2 from the germline V gene are SGHDT and YYEEEE. The CDR3 totals 13 residues. V dropped 4 bases and J dropped 6; count of bases not matched to a gene: 6. The CDR3 loop is CASSRWTGTEQYF. The DNA of the CDR3 is TGTGCCAGCAGCCGTTGGACAGGGACCGAGCAGTACTTC.

This clone was found a few times. The V gene is TRBV27, the J gene TRBJ1-3; D is uncertain. The CDR3 loop spans 14 amino acids. Between the trimmed V and J ends, which lost 3 bases and 3 bases, there was a span of 9 bases. Germline V CDR1 and CDR2: MNHEY, SMNVEV (reference sequence). The CDR3 protein is CASSLSVVGNTIYF. The CDR3 DNA reads as TGTGCCAGCAGTTTGTCAGTCGTTGGAAACACCATATATTTT.

The CDR3 DNA is TGCGCCAGCGGAAGCGGGAGTACAGATACGCAGTATTTT. Its translation: CASGSGSTDTQYF. The chain recombines TRBV5-1 with TRBJ2-3, with TRBD2 identical over 8 bases. The CDR3 runs 13 residues. In germline, CDR1 is SGHRS, CDR2 YFSETQ. Trimming took 7 bases from V and 3 from J; bases not matched to a gene: 4.

This clone was found a few times. The V and J genes are TRBV28 and TRBJ2-7; D perhaps matches TRBD2 (6 bases). The V end lost 5 bases, the J end lost 6 bases, and 8 bases lay between the germline ends. The CDR3 contains 11 residues. The germline V gene has CDR1 MDHEN and CDR2 SYDVKM. CDR3 DNA: TGTGCCAGCAGTCATAGCGGCGAGCAGTACTTC. Encoded protein: CASSHSGEQYF. The variable domain in full, completed from reference TRBV28 and TRBJ2-7, reads DVKVTQSSRYLVKRTGEKVFLECVQDMDHENMFWYRQDPGLGLRLIYFSYDVKMKEKGDIPEGYSVSREKKERFSLILESASTNQTSMYLCASSHSGEQYFGPGTRLTVT.

This clone occurred a few times. The rearrangement joins TRBV15 to TRBJ1-1; no reliable D call. The CDR3 loop spans 14 amino acids. The germline gives CDR1 LNHNV, CDR2 YYDKDF (reference sequence). Trimming took 0 bases from V and 4 from J, leaving 9 bases between them. The CDR3 DNA reads as TGTGCCACCAGCAGAGATCTTGGCAGCACTGAAGCTTTCTTT. Translation gives CATSRDLGSTEAFF.

CDR3 loop: CASSLGGSDYGYTF. CDR3 nucleotide sequence: TGTGCCAGCAGCTTAGGCGGAAGCGACTATGGCTACACCTTC. This chain links TRBV7-3 with TRBJ1-2; D uncertain. V was pared by 2 bases and J by 3 bases, with 10 bases between. CDR3 size: 14 residues. CDR1 is SGHTA and CDR2 is FQGTGA in the germline V gene.

This chain links TRBV18 with TRBJ1-1; perhaps TRBD1 as D (6 bases). Germline V CDR1 and CDR2: KGHSH, LQKENI. The V and J ends lost 2 bases and 4 bases respectively, with 11 bases between them. This CDR3 is built from 14 residues. The CDR3 nucleotides read TGTGCCAGCTCACCATCACAGGGAAGCACTGAAGCTTTCTTT. It encodes CASSPSQGSTEAFF.

Here the CDR3 DNA reads TGTGCCAGCAGTCCATCTAGCGGGGACTCCTACAATGAGCAGTTCTTC. Its translation is CASSPSSGDSYNEQFF. V is TRBV27 and J is TRBJ2-1; the match to TRBD2 covers 9 bases. Trimming cost V 5 bases and J 0 bases; bases outside gene matches: 5. This CDR3 has 16 residues. CDR1 is MNHEY, CDR2 SMNVEV, per germline (reference sequence).

The V and J genes are TRBV6-5 and TRBJ1-5, with D uncertain. Trimming shortened V by 0 bases and J by 2 bases, and 5 bases separated the two germline ends. Germline CDR1 reads MNHEY; CDR2 reads SVGAGI. This CDR3 has 14 amino acids. CDR3 DNA: TGTGCCAGCAGTTACTCACGGGGCAATCAGCCCCAGCATTTT. It yields the protein CASSYSRGNQPQHF.

V and J are TRBV14 and TRBJ2-5, with D maybe TRBD2 (6 bases). Trimming removed 3 bases at V and 5 bases at J, with 13 bases between. This CDR3 region has 14 residues. Per the germline V gene, CDR1 is SGHDN and CDR2 is FVKESK. CDR3 sequence: CASSHGGSWETQYF. The CDR3 DNA reads as TGTGCCAGCAGCCATGGGGGGTCATGGGAGACCCAGTACTTC. Complete variable domain (other parts from reference TRBV14 and TRBJ2-5): EAGVTQFPSHSVIEKGQTVTLRCDPISGHDNLYWYRRVMGKEIKFLLHFVKESKQDESGMPNNRFLAERTGGTYSTLKVQPAELEDSGVYFCASSHGGSWETQYFGPGTRLLVL.

The chain combines TRBV11-2 with TRBJ1-2, with D maybe TRBD1 (6 bases). This CDR3 comprises 12 residues. Germline V gives CDR1 SGHAT, CDR2 FQNNGV. The V end was cut by 5 bases, the J end by 9 bases, with 13 bases between. CDR3 in amino acids: CASSLTQGRYTF. The CDR3 DNA reads as TGTGCCAGCAGCCTGACACAGGGCCGCTACACCTTC.

The CDR3: CASRSGVGGYTF. In nucleotides, the CDR3 is TGTGCCAGCAGATCAGGGGTCGGTGGCTACACCTTC. The rearrangement uses TRBV5-5 and TRBJ1-2; the D gene is possibly TRBD1 (6 bases). Germline V lookup: CDR1 SGHKS, CDR2 YYEKEE (reference sequence). This CDR3 is built from 12 residues. The ends were cut back, 5 bases at V and 7 bases at J, with 12 bases in the middle.

The chain joins TRBV14 to TRBJ1-2, with D perhaps matching TRBD1 (5 bases). Germline loops: CDR1 SGHDN, CDR2 FVKESK. The CDR3 is made up of 12 amino acids. V was trimmed by 1 base and J by 7 bases, leaving 7 bases between them. Here the CDR3 DNA reads TGTGCCAGCAGCCAAGTGGGACTTGGCTACACCTTC. As protein: CASSQVGLGYTF. Combining the CDR3 with reference TRBV14 and TRBJ1-2 gives the whole variable domain EAGVTQFPSHSVIEKGQTVTLRCDPISGHDNLYWYRRVMGKEIKFLLHFVKESKQDESGMPNNRFLAERTGGTYSTLKVQPAELEDSGVYFCASSQVGLGYTFGSGTRLTVV.

Worth noting for this clone: Relative to the germline gene, one junction end is altered; a read error may explain this. The chain is built from TRBV9 and TRBJ2-1; D might be TRBD1 (6 bases). Germline CDR1 SGDLS, CDR2 YYNGEE. The CDR3 is 15 residues long. The CDR3: CASSVAGQSYNEQLF. CDR3 DNA: TGTGCCAGCAGCGTAGCTGGACAGTCCTACAATGAGCAGCTCTTC.

This clone came up once. This chain uses TRBV1 with TRBJ2-2; no DNA check was done on the table's D call, TRBD2. TRBV1 represents a pseudogene. CDR3 length: 18 residues. The CDR3 reads CTSSQDWTSGANTGELFF. For the CDR3, the DNA is TGCACCAGCAGCCAAGATTGGACTAGCGGGGCGAACACCGGGGAGCTGTTTTTT.

This clone was detected only a few times. The chain links TRBV12-1 to TRBJ2-1; the table names TRBD2, a call not compared with the DNA. TRBV12-1 is a pseudogene. This CDR3 contains 14 residues. The DNA for the CDR3 is TGTGCCAGCCTCTTGGGGAGAGCGGTCAATGAGCAGTTCTTC. It codes for CASLLGRAVNEQFF.